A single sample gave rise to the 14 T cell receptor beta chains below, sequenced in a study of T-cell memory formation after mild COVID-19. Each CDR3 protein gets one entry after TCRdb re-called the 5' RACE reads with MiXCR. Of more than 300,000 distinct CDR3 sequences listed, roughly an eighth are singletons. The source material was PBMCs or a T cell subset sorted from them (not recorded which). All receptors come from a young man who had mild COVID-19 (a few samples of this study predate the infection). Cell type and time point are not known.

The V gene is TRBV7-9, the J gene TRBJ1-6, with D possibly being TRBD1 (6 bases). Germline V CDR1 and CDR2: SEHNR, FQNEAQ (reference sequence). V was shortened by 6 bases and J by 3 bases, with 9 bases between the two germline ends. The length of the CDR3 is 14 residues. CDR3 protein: CASRQDSYNSPLHF. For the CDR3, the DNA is TGTGCCAGCAGGCAGGACAGCTATAATTCACCCCTCCACTTT.

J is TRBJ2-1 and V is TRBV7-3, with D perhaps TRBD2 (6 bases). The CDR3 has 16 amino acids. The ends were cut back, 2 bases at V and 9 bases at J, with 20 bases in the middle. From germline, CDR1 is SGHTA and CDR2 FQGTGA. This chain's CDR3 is CASSLRAGLPYGEQFF. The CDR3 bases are TGTGCCAGCAGCTTACGGGCGGGGCTACCCTACGGTGAGCAGTTCTTC. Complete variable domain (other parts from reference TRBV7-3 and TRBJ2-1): GAGVSQTPSNKVTEKGKYVELRCDPISGHTALYWYRQSLGQGPEFLIYFQGTGAADDSGLPNDRFFAVRPEGSVSTLKIQRTERGDSAVYLCASSLRAGLPYGEQFFGPGTRLTVL.

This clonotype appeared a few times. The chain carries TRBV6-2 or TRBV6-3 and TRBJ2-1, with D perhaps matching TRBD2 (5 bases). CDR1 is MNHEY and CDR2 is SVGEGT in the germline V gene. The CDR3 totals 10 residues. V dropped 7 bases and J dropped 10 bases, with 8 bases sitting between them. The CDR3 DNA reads TGTGCCAGCAACCAGCGGGAGCAGTTCTTC. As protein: CASNQREQFF.

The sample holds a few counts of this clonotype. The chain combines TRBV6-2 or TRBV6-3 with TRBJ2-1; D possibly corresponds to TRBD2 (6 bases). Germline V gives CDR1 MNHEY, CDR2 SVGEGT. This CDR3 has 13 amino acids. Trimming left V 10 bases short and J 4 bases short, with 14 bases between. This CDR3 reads CATTWGEYNEQFF. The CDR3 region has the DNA TGTGCCACCACGTGGGGGGAATACAATGAGCAGTTCTTC.

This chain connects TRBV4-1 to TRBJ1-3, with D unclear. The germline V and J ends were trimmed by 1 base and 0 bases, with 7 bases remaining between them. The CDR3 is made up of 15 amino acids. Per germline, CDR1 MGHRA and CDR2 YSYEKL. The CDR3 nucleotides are TGCGCCAGCAGCCAAGGCAGGTTCTCTGGAAACACCATATATTTT. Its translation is CASSQGRFSGNTIYF.

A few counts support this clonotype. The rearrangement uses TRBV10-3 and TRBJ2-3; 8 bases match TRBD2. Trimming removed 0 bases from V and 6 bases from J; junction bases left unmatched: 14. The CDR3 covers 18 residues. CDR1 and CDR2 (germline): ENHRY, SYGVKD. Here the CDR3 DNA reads TGTGCCATCAGTGAGTCGTTGGCTAGCGGGCCCTCTCGGGATACGCAGTATTTT. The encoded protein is CAISESLASGPSRDTQYF.

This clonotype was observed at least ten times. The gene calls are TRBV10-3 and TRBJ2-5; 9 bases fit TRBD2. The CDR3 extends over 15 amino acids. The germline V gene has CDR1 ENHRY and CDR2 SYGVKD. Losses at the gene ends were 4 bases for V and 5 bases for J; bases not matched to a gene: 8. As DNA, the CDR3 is TGTGCCATCAGTGCAAGACTAGCGGAGGGGGAGACCCAGTACTTC. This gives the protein CAISARLAEGETQYF.

The CDR3 DNA reads TGTGCCAGCAGCTTGGGGGGTTTACGAGAGACCCAGTACTTC. Translated, it gives CASSLGGLRETQYF. V is TRBV5-6 and J is TRBJ2-5; D unresolved. Germline-derived CDR1 and CDR2 are SGHDT and YYEEEE. V lost 0 bases to trimming and J lost 4 bases, with 10 bases between them. This CDR3 is 14 amino acids long.

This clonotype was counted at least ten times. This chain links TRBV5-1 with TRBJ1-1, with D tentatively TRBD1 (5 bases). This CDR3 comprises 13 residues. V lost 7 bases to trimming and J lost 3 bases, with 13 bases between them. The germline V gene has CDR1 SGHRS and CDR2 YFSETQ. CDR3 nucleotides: TGCGCCAGCGGCTCCGGGGGGTACACTGAAGCTTTCTTT. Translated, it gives CASGSGGYTEAFF.

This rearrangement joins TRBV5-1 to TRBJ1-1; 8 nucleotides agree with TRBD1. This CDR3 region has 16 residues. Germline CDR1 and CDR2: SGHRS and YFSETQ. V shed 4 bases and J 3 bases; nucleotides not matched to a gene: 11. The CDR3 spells CASSPGTGAWDTEAFF. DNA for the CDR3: TGCGCCAGCAGCCCGGGGACAGGCGCCTGGGACACTGAAGCTTTCTTT.

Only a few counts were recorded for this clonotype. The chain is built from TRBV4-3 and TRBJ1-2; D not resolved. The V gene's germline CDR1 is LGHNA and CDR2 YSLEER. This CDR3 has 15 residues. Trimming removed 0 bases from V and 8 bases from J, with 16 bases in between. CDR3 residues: CASSQETQAVWGYTF. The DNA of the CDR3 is TGCGCCAGCAGCCAAGAGACCCAGGCGGTTTGGGGCTACACCTTC.

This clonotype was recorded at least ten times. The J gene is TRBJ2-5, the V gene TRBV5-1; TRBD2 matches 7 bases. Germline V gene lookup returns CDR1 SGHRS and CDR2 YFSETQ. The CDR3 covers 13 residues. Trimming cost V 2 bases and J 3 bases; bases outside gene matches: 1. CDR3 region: CASSFAGEETQYF. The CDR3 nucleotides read TGCGCCAGCAGCTTTGCGGGGGAAGAGACCCAGTACTTC.

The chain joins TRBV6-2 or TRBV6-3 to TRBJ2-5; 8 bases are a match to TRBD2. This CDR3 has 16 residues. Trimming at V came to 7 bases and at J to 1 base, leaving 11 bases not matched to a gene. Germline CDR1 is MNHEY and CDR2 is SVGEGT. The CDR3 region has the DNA TGTGCCAGCATCGACTGGGCGGGGGGAATCCAAGAGACCCAGTACTTC. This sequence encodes CASIDWAGGIQETQYF.

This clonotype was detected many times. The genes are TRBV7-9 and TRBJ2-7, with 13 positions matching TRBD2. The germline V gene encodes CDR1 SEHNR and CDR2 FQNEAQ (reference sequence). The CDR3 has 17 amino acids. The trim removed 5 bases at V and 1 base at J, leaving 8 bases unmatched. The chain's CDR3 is CASSAGLAGASSYEQYF. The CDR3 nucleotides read TGTGCCAGCAGCGCCGGACTAGCGGGGGCCTCATCCTACGAGCAGTACTTC.